These T cell receptor beta chains were read from a single sample in a study of cytomegalovirus exposure and HLA in healthy donors. Measured with immunoSEQ multiplex PCR; TCRdb has only the in-frame clones, and not every one. The table records a few hundred thousand clones, about 74% of them present only once. Material: PBMCs. These receptors all come from a man aged 35 to 55 in good health and CMV-seronegative. The CDR3 runs from the conserved cysteine through the conserved F or W. Each record gives: J gene, CDR3 length, clone size, D gene, V gene, CDR3 protein, CDR3 DNA. A D gene is named only where the DNA matches it firmly. Size is omitted from some rows. Given values are once, few, many or a class for expanded clones.

J gene: TRBJ1-2; CDR3 length: 14; clone size: .; D gene: .; V gene: TRBV5-1; CDR3 protein: CASSPRLEVYGYTF; CDR3 DNA: TGCGCCAGCAGCCCGCGACTTGAGGTCTATGGCTACACCTTC
J gene: TRBJ1-5; CDR3 length: 15; clone size: .; D gene: .; V gene: TRBV6-6; CDR3 protein: CASSYLGQSNQPQHF; CDR3 DNA: TGTGCCAGCAGTTACTTAGGACAGAGCAATCAGCCCCAGCATTTT
J gene: TRBJ1-1; CDR3 length: 14; clone size: .; D gene: .; V gene: TRBV6-5; CDR3 protein: CASSYSLTNTEAFF; CDR3 DNA: TGTGCCAGCAGTTACTCCCTAACCAACACTGAAGCTTTCTTT
J gene: TRBJ2-7; CDR3 length: 13; clone size: .; D gene: .; V gene: TRBV18; CDR3 protein: CASSRTDFYEQYF; CDR3 DNA: TGTGCCAGCTCACGGACGGACTTCTACGAGCAGTACTTC
J gene: TRBJ2-7; CDR3 length: 15; clone size: .; D gene: TRBD2; V gene: TRBV5-1; CDR3 protein: CASSPGLAGVNEQYF; CDR3 DNA: TGCGCCAGCAGCCCGGGACTAGCGGGAGTTAACGAGCAGTACTTC
J gene: TRBJ1-2; CDR3 length: 16; clone size: .; D gene: .; V gene: TRBV7-9; CDR3 protein: CASSLGAQGRNYGYTF; CDR3 DNA: TGTGCCAGCAGCCTTGGCGCTCAGGGAAGGAACTATGGCTACACCTTC
J gene: TRBJ1-6; CDR3 length: 12; clone size: .; D gene: .; V gene: TRBV27; CDR3 protein: CASSSQGSPLHF; CDR3 DNA: TGTGCCAGCAGTTCACAGGGTTCACCCCTCCACTTT
J gene: TRBJ1-1; CDR3 length: 13; clone size: .; D gene: .; V gene: TRBV5-1; CDR3 protein: CASSRGGNTEAFF; CDR3 DNA: TGCGCCAGCAGTCGCGGGGGGAACACTGAAGCTTTCTTT
J gene: TRBJ2-7; CDR3 length: 12; clone size: .; D gene: .; V gene: TRBV27; CDR3 protein: CASGLVSYEQYF; CDR3 DNA: TGTGCCAGCGGGCTCGTATCCTACGAGCAGTACTTC
J gene: TRBJ2-1; CDR3 length: 16; clone size: once; D gene: .; V gene: TRBV9; CDR3 protein: CASSLPKGGTTSKQFF; CDR3 DNA: TGTGCCAGCAGCCTCCCTAAGGGGGGGACAACCAGTAAGCAGTTCTTC
J gene: TRBJ2-7; CDR3 length: 15; clone size: .; D gene: .; V gene: TRBV11-2; CDR3 protein: CASSLEGGSSYEQYF; CDR3 DNA: TGTGCCAGCAGCTTAGAGGGCGGGTCTTCCTACGAGCAGTACTTC
J gene: TRBJ1-5; CDR3 length: 13; clone size: .; D gene: .; V gene: TRBV7-6; CDR3 protein: CASSSDTYQPQHF; CDR3 DNA: TGTGCCAGCAGCTCGGACACCTATCAGCCCCAGCATTTT
J gene: TRBJ2-5; CDR3 length: 14; clone size: .; D gene: .; V gene: TRBV7-2; CDR3 protein: CASSKQTGQETQYF; CDR3 DNA: TGTGCCAGCAGCAAGCAGACAGGACAAGAGACCCAGTACTTC
J gene: TRBJ1-2; CDR3 length: 16; clone size: once; D gene: .; V gene: TRBV9; CDR3 protein: CASSVGQSSANYGYTF; CDR3 DNA: TGTGCCAGCAGCGTAGGTCAGTCCTCAGCTAACTATGGCTACACCTTC
J gene: TRBJ1-1; CDR3 length: 11; clone size: .; D gene: .; V gene: TRBV20-1; CDR3 protein: CSLNPGAEAFF; CDR3 DNA: TGCAGCCTTAACCCGGGGGCTGAAGCTTTCTTT
J gene: TRBJ1-1; CDR3 length: 13; clone size: .; D gene: TRBD1; V gene: TRBV7-2; CDR3 protein: CASSPDRVTEAFF; CDR3 DNA: TGTGCCAGCAGCCCGGACAGGGTAACTGAAGCTTTCTTT
J gene: TRBJ1-1; CDR3 length: 13; clone size: .; D gene: .; V gene: TRBV2; CDR3 protein: CASSYDRNTEAFF; CDR3 DNA: TGTGCCAGCAGTTACGACAGGAACACTGAAGCTTTCTTT
J gene: TRBJ2-5; CDR3 length: 16; clone size: large; D gene: TRBD2; V gene: TRBV2; CDR3 protein: CASSKTSGGPWETQYF; CDR3 DNA: TGTGCCAGCAGTAAGACTAGCGGGGGGCCGTGGGAGACCCAGTACTTC
J gene: TRBJ2-7; CDR3 length: 15; clone size: .; D gene: .; V gene: TRBV7-2; CDR3 protein: CASSLGPGTFEEQYF; CDR3 DNA: TGTGCCAGCAGCTTAGGGCCAGGGACTTTTGAAGAGCAGTACTTC
J gene: TRBJ2-3; CDR3 length: 15; clone size: .; D gene: TRBD2; V gene: TRBV7-8; CDR3 protein: CASRPSGRARDTQYF; CDR3 DNA: TGTGCCAGCAGACCTAGCGGGAGGGCCCGGGATACGCAGTATTTT
J gene: TRBJ1-1; CDR3 length: 13; clone size: .; D gene: .; V gene: TRBV21-1; CDR3 protein: CASSTQGPAEAFF; CDR3 DNA: TGTGCCAGCAGCACCCAGGGGCCTGCTGAAGCTTTCTTT
J gene: TRBJ2-3; CDR3 length: 16; clone size: once; D gene: TRBD2; V gene: TRBV7-9; CDR3 protein: CASSFSRTSGGDTQYF; CDR3 DNA: TGTGCCAGCAGCTTCTCCAGGACTAGCGGGGGAGATACGCAGTATTTT
J gene: TRBJ2-3; CDR3 length: 13; clone size: once; D gene: .; V gene: TRBV6-5; CDR3 protein: CASRPILLNTQYF; CDR3 DNA: TGTGCCAGCAGACCCATCCTTCTAAATACGCAGTATTTT
J gene: TRBJ2-7; CDR3 length: 15; clone size: few; D gene: .; V gene: TRBV2; CDR3 protein: CASSERATGAGEQYF; CDR3 DNA: TGTGCCAGCAGTGAGAGGGCCACAGGGGCGGGAGAGCAGTACTTC
J gene: TRBJ1-1; CDR3 length: 14; clone size: few; D gene: TRBD1; V gene: TRBV18; CDR3 protein: CASSPTGLNTEAFF; CDR3 DNA: TGTGCCAGCTCACCGACAGGGTTGAACACTGAAGCTTTCTTT
J gene: TRBJ2-1; CDR3 length: 16; clone size: .; D gene: TRBD2; V gene: TRBV5-4; CDR3 protein: CASSRGTSGTYNEQFF; CDR3 DNA: TGTGCCAGCAGCCGGGGGACTAGCGGGACTTACAATGAGCAGTTCTTC
J gene: TRBJ1-5; CDR3 length: 17; clone size: few; D gene: TRBD1; V gene: TRBV28; CDR3 protein: CASSLATLLTGAQPQHF; CDR3 DNA: TGTGCCAGCAGTTTAGCCACCCTTCTAACAGGGGCTCAGCCCCAGCATTTT
J gene: TRBJ2-1; CDR3 length: 16; clone size: .; D gene: TRBD2; V gene: TRBV27; CDR3 protein: CASSSIAGGPGNEQFF; CDR3 DNA: TGTGCCAGCAGTTCCATAGCGGGAGGGCCGGGTAATGAGCAGTTCTTC
J gene: TRBJ2-3; CDR3 length: 15; clone size: .; D gene: TRBD2; V gene: TRBV9; CDR3 protein: CASSVASGTRDTQYF; CDR3 DNA: TGTGCCAGCAGCGTCGCCTCCGGGACTAGAGATACGCAGTATTTT
J gene: TRBJ2-5; CDR3 length: 17; clone size: .; D gene: .; V gene: TRBV7-9; CDR3 protein: CASSLRLLGGVQETQYF; CDR3 DNA: TGTGCCAGCAGCCTCCGATTACTAGGCGGGGTGCAAGAGACCCAGTACTTC
J gene: TRBJ2-7; CDR3 length: 16; clone size: .; D gene: TRBD2; V gene: TRBV13; CDR3 protein: CASSLGVAGAKYEQYF; CDR3 DNA: TGTGCCAGCAGCTTAGGGGTAGCGGGAGCTAAATACGAGCAGTACTTC
J gene: TRBJ2-7; CDR3 length: 16; clone size: .; D gene: TRBD2; V gene: TRBV7-2; CDR3 protein: CASRAGRTSGGGEQYF; CDR3 DNA: TGTGCCAGCAGGGCAGGGAGGACTAGCGGGGGCGGGGAGCAGTACTTC
J gene: TRBJ2-3; CDR3 length: 15; clone size: .; D gene: .; V gene: TRBV9; CDR3 protein: CASSVTSQSTDTQYF; CDR3 DNA: TGTGCCAGCAGCGTAACTAGCCAAAGCACAGATACGCAGTATTTT
J gene: TRBJ2-7; CDR3 length: 14; clone size: .; D gene: TRBD1; V gene: TRBV7-6; CDR3 protein: CASSSRTGSNEQYF; CDR3 DNA: TGTGCCAGCAGCTCCAGGACAGGGTCTAACGAGCAGTACTTC
J gene: TRBJ2-2; CDR3 length: 14; clone size: .; D gene: .; V gene: TRBV14; CDR3 protein: CASSQDQGTGELFF; CDR3 DNA: TGTGCCAGCAGCCAAGATCAGGGAACCGGGGAGCTGTTTTTT
J gene: TRBJ2-3; CDR3 length: 16; clone size: .; D gene: TRBD2; V gene: TRBV5-1; CDR3 protein: CASSPMTSGSTDTQYF; CDR3 DNA: TGCGCCAGCAGCCCAATGACTAGCGGGAGCACAGATACGCAGTATTTT
J gene: TRBJ1-5; CDR3 length: 15; clone size: .; D gene: .; V gene: TRBV6-9; CDR3 protein: CASRPGGRVDQPQHF; CDR3 DNA: TGTGCCAGCCGCCCCGGGGGTCGGGTCGATCAGCCCCAGCATTTT
J gene: TRBJ2-2; CDR3 length: 16; clone size: .; D gene: TRBD2; V gene: TRBV28; CDR3 protein: CASSLGLAVNTGELFF; CDR3 DNA: TGTGCCAGCAGTTTAGGTCTAGCGGTGAACACCGGGGAGCTGTTTTTT
J gene: TRBJ1-1; CDR3 length: 15; clone size: .; D gene: .; V gene: TRBV19; CDR3 protein: CASAGGAFRNTEAFF; CDR3 DNA: TGTGCCAGTGCGGGGGGCGCTTTCCGGAACACTGAAGCTTTCTTT
J gene: TRBJ1-2; CDR3 length: 12; clone size: once; D gene: .; V gene: TRBV9; CDR3 protein: CASQGTGNGYTF; CDR3 DNA: TGTGCCAGCCAAGGCACAGGGAATGGCTACACCTTC
J gene: TRBJ2-7; CDR3 length: 18; clone size: once; D gene: TRBD1; V gene: TRBV4-3; CDR3 protein: CASSQDYLGGTGHYEQYF; CDR3 DNA: TGCGCCAGCAGCCAAGATTATCTCGGGGGGACAGGGCACTACGAGCAGTACTTC
J gene: TRBJ2-3; CDR3 length: 14; clone size: .; D gene: TRBD1; V gene: TRBV6-5; CDR3 protein: CASSAGTGWDTQYF; CDR3 DNA: TGTGCCAGCAGTGCAGGGACAGGGTGGGATACGCAGTATTTT
J gene: TRBJ2-2; CDR3 length: 16; clone size: once; D gene: TRBD2; V gene: TRBV7-3; CDR3 protein: CASSHGLAGVSGELFF; CDR3 DNA: TGTGCCAGCAGCCATGGACTAGCGGGAGTGTCCGGGGAGCTGTTTTTT
J gene: TRBJ2-7; CDR3 length: 15; clone size: .; D gene: TRBD2; V gene: TRBV27; CDR3 protein: CASSLGTSGSYEQYF; CDR3 DNA: TGTGCCAGCAGTTTAGGGACTAGCGGGAGTTACGAGCAGTACTTC
J gene: TRBJ1-2; CDR3 length: 14; clone size: .; D gene: .; V gene: TRBV5-1; CDR3 protein: CASSLWYRMPAYTF; CDR3 DNA: TGCGCCAGCAGCTTGTGGTACAGAATGCCGGCCTACACCTTC
J gene: TRBJ2-7; CDR3 length: 15; clone size: .; D gene: .; V gene: TRBV4-1; CDR3 protein: CASSQGPGIDYEQYF; CDR3 DNA: TGCGCCAGCAGCCAAGGTCCGGGTATCGACTACGAGCAGTACTTC
J gene: TRBJ2-3; CDR3 length: 14; clone size: .; D gene: TRBD2; V gene: TRBV19; CDR3 protein: CASSASGGADTQYF; CDR3 DNA: TGTGCCAGTAGTGCTAGCGGGGGGGCAGATACGCAGTATTTT
J gene: TRBJ2-7; CDR3 length: 16; clone size: .; D gene: TRBD2; V gene: TRBV28; CDR3 protein: CASSAPRTSGLYEQYF; CDR3 DNA: TGTGCCAGCAGTGCACCCCGGACTAGCGGACTCTACGAGCAGTACTTC
J gene: TRBJ2-7; CDR3 length: 14; clone size: .; D gene: .; V gene: TRBV2; CDR3 protein: CASSDFWQKYEQYF; CDR3 DNA: TGTGCCAGCAGTGACTTTTGGCAGAAGTACGAGCAGTACTTC
J gene: TRBJ1-2; CDR3 length: 14; clone size: .; D gene: TRBD1; V gene: TRBV6-4; CDR3 protein: CASSGQGGIGGYTF; CDR3 DNA: TGTGCCAGCAGTGGACAGGGGGGGATTGGTGGCTACACCTTC
J gene: TRBJ1-1; CDR3 length: 14; clone size: few; D gene: TRBD1; V gene: TRBV6-1; CDR3 protein: CASSKQGMNTEAFF; CDR3 DNA: TGTGCCAGCAGTAAACAGGGGATGAACACTGAAGCTTTCTTT
J gene: TRBJ1-2; CDR3 length: 14; clone size: .; D gene: TRBD1; V gene: TRBV10-3; CDR3 protein: CAISGRQGIYGYTF; CDR3 DNA: TGTGCCATCAGTGGGAGACAGGGAATCTATGGCTACACCTTC
J gene: TRBJ1-4; CDR3 length: 15; clone size: .; D gene: .; V gene: TRBV4-2; CDR3 protein: CASSQDNRVGEKLFF; CDR3 DNA: TGTGCCAGCAGCCAAGACAACAGGGTGGGTGAAAAACTGTTTTTT
J gene: TRBJ2-3; CDR3 length: 14; clone size: .; D gene: .; V gene: TRBV7-9; CDR3 protein: CASSLSLGTDTQYF; CDR3 DNA: TGTGCCAGCAGCTTATCGTTAGGCACAGATACGCAGTATTTT
J gene: TRBJ2-3; CDR3 length: 11; clone size: .; D gene: .; V gene: TRBV2; CDR3 protein: CASRSVDTQYF; CDR3 DNA: TGTGCCAGCAGGTCTGTCGATACGCAGTATTTT